This TCR beta chain was sequenced for a study of blood T cell repertoires in COVID-19. V was shortened by 0 bases and J by 4 bases, with 10 bases between the two germline ends. Germline lookup yields CDR1 MGHRA and CDR2 YSYEKL. The CDR3 consists of 14 residues. Method: immunoSEQ multiplex PCR; TCRdb's copy keeps in-frame clones and lacks some. The sample carries about 130,000 clones, 65% to 90% recorded once. The clonotype was recovered from a woman in her sixties with active or convalescent COVID-19. The sample taken for sequencing was peripheral blood. This chain connects TRBV4-1 to TRBJ2-7; a possible D gene is TRBD2 (5 bases). The CDR3 region is CASSQEEVGYEQYF. The DNA of the CDR3 is TGCGCCAGCAGCCAAGAGGAGGTGGGTTACGAGCAGTACTTC.